The 27 T cell receptor beta chains below come from one sample, sequenced in a study of blood T cells in healthy people across ages. Next came a second PCR, run for about 7 to 12 cycles, which used a sample-barcoded 5' primer along with a J-beta primer mix. TCRdb reanalysed the 5' RACE reads using MiXCR and keeps one entry per CDR3 protein. The repertoire holds some 760,000 distinct CDR3 sequences, with just under 25% as singletons. The sample also formed part of further work on T cells of mothers and their children.

Sequenced input: blood. The source is a boy between 5 and 17 years old in good health.

The chain uses TRBV7-9 and TRBJ1-3, with D hard to call. This CDR3 is 15 amino acids long. Germline assignment: CDR1 SEHNR and CDR2 FQNEAQ (reference sequence). With 2 bases removed from V and 0 bases from J, the gap between germline ends came to 8 bases. CDR3 protein: CASSLTANSGNTIYF. As DNA, the CDR3 is TGTGCCAGCAGCTTAACCGCGAACTCTGGAAACACCATATATTTT.

This clonotype showed up just a few times. The rearrangement joins TRBV12-3 or TRBV12-4 to TRBJ1-5; 8 bases are shared with TRBD1. This CDR3 region has 15 residues. J was trimmed by 7 bases and V by 6 bases; bases with no gene match: 11. The CDR3 DNA follows: TGTGCCAGCAGCCCGACAGGGGAGGCAGTACAGCCCCAGCATTTT. It yields the protein CASSPTGEAVQPQHF.

The chain combines TRBV7-2 with TRBJ2-5; 9 bases are a match to TRBD2. V lost 2 bases to trimming and J lost 5 bases; unmatched junction nucleotides: 9. The V gene's germline CDR1 is SGHTA and CDR2 FQGNSA. The CDR3 sequence is 16 residues long. As DNA, the CDR3 is TGTGCCAGCAGCTTACAGGCGGGAGGGCCCGGGGAGACCCAGTACTTC. Translated: CASSLQAGGPGETQYF.

The chain recombines TRBV7-9 with TRBJ2-1; 8 bases fit TRBD2. The CDR3 totals 15 residues. Germline assignment: CDR1 SEHNR and CDR2 FQNEAQ (reference sequence). Trimming cost V 2 bases and J 2 bases; bases outside gene matches: 2. The CDR3, as DNA: TGTGCCAGCAGCTTAATAGCGGGGCCCTACAATGAGCAGTTCTTC. Translation gives CASSLIAGPYNEQFF.

CDR3 in amino acids: CASSLQLAGGPWETQYF. In DNA, the CDR3 is TGTGCCAGCAGCTTGCAACTAGCGGGAGGGCCCTGGGAGACCCAGTACTTC. The V and J genes are TRBV5-5 and TRBJ2-5; 13 bases line up with TRBD2. Germline trimming cut 1 base from V and 5 bases from J; bases unmatched to any gene: 8. CDR3 length equals 17 residues. Germline CDR1 reads SGHKS; CDR2 reads YYEKEE (reference sequence).

In its sample, this clonotype was seen a few times. The J gene is TRBJ2-3, the V gene TRBV24-1, with TRBD1 matching 8 bases. V shed 0 bases and J 5 bases; nucleotides not matched to a gene: 3. This CDR3 spans 15 amino acids. Germline loops: CDR1 KGHDR, CDR2 SFDVKD. Here the CDR3 DNA reads TGTGCCACCAGTGATTTGCAGGGGGCCGGAGATACGCAGTATTTT. The encoded protein is CATSDLQGAGDTQYF.

The gene calls are TRBV12-3 or TRBV12-4 and TRBJ1-1, with 7 bases fitting TRBD1. The CDR3 extends over 14 amino acids. The trim removed 5 bases at V and 3 bases at J, leaving 6 bases unmatched. CDR3 in amino acids: CASSVGGEDTEAFF. The CDR3 DNA reads TGTGCCAGCAGTGTAGGGGGCGAGGACACTGAAGCTTTCTTT.

A few counts support this clonotype. V and J are TRBV4-3 and TRBJ2-7; D uncertain. The CDR3 has 14 amino acids. The V end was cut by 1 base, the J end by 6 bases, with 13 bases between. Germline CDR1 and CDR2: LGHNA and YSLEER. CDR3 in amino acids: CASSQATHLGEQYF. CDR3 nucleotide sequence: TGCGCCAGCAGCCAAGCGACTCATCTTGGCGAGCAGTACTTC.

This clonotype was counted a single time. V usage is TRBV7-2 and J usage is TRBJ2-7, with D perhaps matching TRBD2 (6 bases). The CDR3 sequence is 18 residues long. Germline V gene sequence: CDR1 SGHTA, CDR2 FQGNSA. Trimming stripped 4 bases from V and 2 bases from J, with 24 bases between. As DNA, the CDR3 is TGTGCCAGCAGCTCTCCCAGAGGTAGGGAGGCCACTACCTACGAGCAGTACTTC. This gives the protein CASSSPRGREATTYEQYF.

This clonotype was seen a handful of times. One end of the junction does not line up with germline, which may come from a read error. The chain links TRBV12-3 or TRBV12-4 to TRBJ2-5, with a weak D call TRBD1 (5 bases). Gene TRBJ2-7 matches the end of the DNA better, so the J call may be wrong. The CDR3 has 13 amino acids. The CDR3 coding sequence is TGTACCAGCAGTTCACCAGGGACCTACGAGCAGTACTTC. Translation gives CTSSSPGTYEQYF.

Many counts were recorded for this clonotype. V usage is TRBV20-1 and J usage is TRBJ1-1; 7 bases are shared with TRBD1. Germline-derived CDR1 and CDR2 are DFQATT and SNEGSKA (reference sequence). V lost 6 bases, J lost 3 bases, and 4 bases stayed unmatched. This CDR3 contains 12 residues. The CDR3 reads CSAQGQDTEAFF. Written as DNA, the CDR3 is TGCAGTGCCCAAGGACAGGACACTGAAGCTTTCTTT.

This clonotype is a singleton in its sample. The chain uses TRBV12-3 or TRBV12-4 and TRBJ1-5; TRBD1 matches 8 bases. J was trimmed by 4 bases and V by 9 bases; bases with no gene match: 5. The CDR3 has 13 residues. The CDR3 loop is CASRTGRNQPQHF. The CDR3 region has the DNA TGTGCCAGTAGGACAGGGCGAAATCAGCCCCAGCATTTT.

This chain joins TRBV15 and TRBJ2-5; a weak D match, TRBD2 (6 bases). This CDR3 has 15 amino acids. The germline CDR1 and CDR2 sequences are LNHNV and YYDKDF (reference sequence). Trimming cost V 3 bases and J 3 bases, with 14 bases left between them. The CDR3 here is CATSREGPGEETQYF. CDR3 sequence (DNA): TGTGCCACCAGCAGGGAGGGACCGGGGGAAGAGACCCAGTACTTC.

The CDR3 here is CASRTGGGGNTEAFF. The CDR3 DNA reads as TGTGCCAGCAGGACGGGCGGTGGGGGGAACACTGAAGCTTTCTTT. The V and J genes are TRBV28 and TRBJ1-1, with a possible D match to TRBD1 (5 bases). Trimming shortened V by 6 bases and J by 1 base, and 15 bases separated the two germline ends. CDR3 length equals 15 residues. CDR1 and CDR2 from the germline V gene are MDHEN and SYDVKM.

This clonotype was detected only a few times. The rearrangement uses TRBV20-1 and TRBJ2-5, with 9 bases identical to TRBD2. Germline trimming cut 5 bases from V and 5 bases from J; bases unmatched to any gene: 6. The CDR3 is 13 residues long. Germline V lookup: CDR1 DFQATT, CDR2 SNEGSKA (reference sequence). The CDR3 is CSARGGAQETQYF. The CDR3, as DNA: TGCAGTGCTCGCGGGGGGGCGCAGGAGACCCAGTACTTC.

The V and J genes are TRBV7-9 and TRBJ1-4, with D uncertain. V was pared by 5 bases and J by 4 bases, with 14 bases between. There are 15 residues in the CDR3. CDR1 and CDR2 from the germline V gene are SEHNR and FQNEAQ (reference sequence). The CDR3 loop is CASSPPGEYNEKLFF. CDR3 DNA sequence: TGTGCCAGCAGCCCGCCGGGAGAGTATAATGAAAAACTGTTTTTT.

The chain recombines TRBV7-2 with TRBJ2-1; unclear D gene. Germline V CDR1 and CDR2: SGHTA, FQGNSA. The CDR3 runs 16 residues. Trimming removed 2 bases at V and 5 bases at J, with 16 bases between. Written as DNA, the CDR3 is TGTGCCAGCAGCTTACCCCATTTGGAACCGCACAATGAGCAGTTCTTC. Translation gives CASSLPHLEPHNEQFF.

J is TRBJ2-3 and V is TRBV7-9; 9 bases fit TRBD2. CDR1 and CDR2 from the germline V gene are SEHNR and FQNEAQ (reference sequence). V was clipped by 2 bases and J by 6 bases; unmatched bases: 9. The CDR3 has 16 amino acids. The CDR3 DNA reads as TGTGCCAGCAGCTTATTTCCTCCTAGCGGGGTGGATACGCAGTATTTT. Its protein is CASSLFPPSGVDTQYF. Full variable domain (missing parts from reference TRBV7-9 and TRBJ2-3): DTGVSQNPRHKITKRGQNVTFRCDPISEHNRLYWYRQTLGQGPEFLTYFQNEAQLEKSRLLSDRFSAERPKGSFSTLEIQRTEQGDSAMYLCASSLFPPSGVDTQYFGPGTRLTVL.

The chain uses TRBV5-6 and TRBJ2-5, with 9 positions matching TRBD1. The J call may be incorrect, as the DNA end agrees better with TRBJ2-1. The CDR3 has 15 residues. In germline, CDR1 is SGHDT, CDR2 YYEEEE. The CDR3 region has the DNA TGTGCCAGCAGCTTCCGGGACAGGGACGTAAATGAGCAGTTCTTC. Translation: CASSFRDRDVNEQFF.

This clonotype was observed a handful of times. This chain connects TRBV29-1 to TRBJ1-2; D gene uncertain. The CDR3 extends over 13 amino acids. Trimming stripped 7 bases from V and 1 base from J, with 13 bases between. The germline V gene encodes CDR1 SQVTM and CDR2 ANQGSEA. The CDR3: CSAYPVSNYGYTF. Here the CDR3 DNA reads TGCAGCGCCTACCCCGTCAGTAACTATGGCTACACCTTC.

Here the CDR3 DNA reads TGTGCCAGCAGTTCGCCGCGGTGGTTCGGCAAAAACATTCAGTACTTC. Its translation is CASSSPRWFGKNIQYF. V usage is TRBV28 and J usage is TRBJ2-4; D not resolved. The germline V and J ends were trimmed by 4 bases and 3 bases, with 16 bases remaining between them. The CDR3 has 16 residues. The V gene's germline CDR1 is MDHEN and CDR2 SYDVKM.

The sample holds a few counts of this clonotype. V usage is TRBV12-3 or TRBV12-4 and J usage is TRBJ1-1; D remains unclear. Trimming took 4 bases from V and 4 from J, leaving 10 bases between them. The CDR3 consists of 13 residues. This CDR3 reads CASSSGSPTEAFF. The CDR3 DNA reads as TGTGCCAGCAGTTCTGGGAGTCCCACTGAAGCTTTCTTT.

As DNA, the CDR3 is TGTGCCAGCAAAATGGGGCTAGCTTCCTACAATGAGCAGTTCTTC. This encodes CASKMGLASYNEQFF. The chain has TRBV12-3 or TRBV12-4 and TRBJ2-1, with D perhaps matching TRBD1 or TRBD2 (5 bases each). Trimming pared 7 bases from V and 1 base from J, leaving 14 bases between. This CDR3 is built from 15 residues.

This clonotype was detected only a few times. The chain has TRBV10-3 and TRBJ1-4, with 7 bases matching TRBD1. V gave up 9 bases and J gave up 3 bases; unmatched junction bases: 4. Germline V gives CDR1 ENHRY, CDR2 SYGVKD. This CDR3 has 13 residues. CDR3 region: CAITGDPNEKLFF. In DNA form, the CDR3 reads TGTGCCATTACAGGGGACCCTAATGAAAAACTGTTTTTT.

In its sample, this clonotype was seen a few times. The chain couples TRBV20-1 to TRBJ2-5; the match to TRBD1 covers 12 bases. Matching the DNA end better, TRBJ2-1 makes the J call doubtful. CDR1 is DFQATT and CDR2 is SNEGSKA in the germline V gene (reference sequence). There are 13 residues in the CDR3. In DNA form, the CDR3 reads TGCAGTACGACCGGGACAGGGGGCAAAGAGCAGTTCTTC. Translating gives CSTTGTGGKEQFF.

The sample holds a few counts of this clonotype. The chain combines TRBV29-1 with TRBJ2-7; D might be TRBD1 (5 bases). The V gene's germline CDR1 is SQVTM and CDR2 ANQGSEA. The CDR3 covers 12 residues. V was clipped by 5 bases and J by 6 bases, with 14 bases between them. CDR3 sequence reads: CSVTDTNPEQYF. The CDR3 bases are TGCAGCGTTACGGACACAAACCCCGAGCAGTACTTC.

This clonotype was counted between two and nine times. The V and J genes are TRBV4-3 and TRBJ2-1; 12 bases agree with TRBD2. The germline V gene has CDR1 LGHNA and CDR2 YSLEER. The CDR3 length is 17 residues. V lost 4 bases and J lost 6; bases outside the gene matches: 10. The CDR3: CASSPSPSGGALNEQFF. CDR3 nucleotide sequence: TGCGCCAGCAGCCCTAGCCCTAGCGGGGGGGCCCTCAATGAGCAGTTCTTC.